These 29 T cell receptor beta chains share one sample of origin, sequenced in a study of cytomegalovirus exposure and HLA in healthy donors. PCR used 60 Vbeta primers and 13 Jbeta primers. Clones were sequenced by immunoSEQ multiplex PCR, and TCRdb holds only the in-frame ones, with some missing. Seen in this sample are 130,000 to 150,000 clones; the ten most common clones hold 0.85% to 1%. Material for sequencing was PBMCs. All receptors come from a male donor in good health and CMV-seronegative.

The V call is TRBV18, the J call TRBJ2-5; 13 bases match TRBD2. In germline, CDR1 is KGHSH, CDR2 LQKENI. The V and J ends lost 3 bases and 2 bases, in that order; junction bases with no gene match: 3. There are 16 residues in the CDR3. DNA of the CDR3: TGTGCCAGCTCACCGTTGGGACTAGCGGGGCAAGAGACCCAGTACTTC. As protein: CASSPLGLAGQETQYF.

The V and J genes are TRBV5-5 and TRBJ1-3; D not resolved. V lost 2 bases to trimming and J lost 0 bases, with 12 bases between them. The CDR3 spans 16 residues. Looked up from germline, CDR1 is SGHKS and CDR2 is YYEKEE (reference sequence). The CDR3 coding sequence is TGTGCCAGCAGCTTTATACGAGGGAACTCTGGAAACACCATATATTTT. Amino acid sequence: CASSFIRGNSGNTIYF.

The gene calls are TRBV6-5 and TRBJ2-1; no firm D call. V gave up 6 bases and J gave up 3 bases, with 12 bases separating them. Germline V gene data show CDR1 as MNHEY and CDR2 as SVGAGI. CDR3 length: 14 amino acids. The CDR3 DNA reads as TGTGCCAGCAGCCCATCGACTCTCTACAATGAGCAGTTCTTC. It specifies CASSPSTLYNEQFF.

This chain uses TRBV28 with TRBJ2-7; D not certain. The CDR3 consists of 13 residues. V dropped 6 bases and J dropped 3 bases, with 12 bases sitting between them. Germline CDR1 and CDR2: MDHEN and SYDVKM. In DNA form, the CDR3 reads TGTGCCAGCAGATCATCTAACCTCTACGAGCAGTACTTC. Protein product: CASRSSNLYEQYF.

The rearrangement joins TRBV7-3 to TRBJ2-7; 9 positions agree with TRBD1. The germline gives CDR1 SGHTA, CDR2 FQGTGA. The CDR3 is 13 amino acids. Trimming cost V 5 bases and J 7 bases; bases outside gene matches: 6. The CDR3 region has the DNA TGTGCCAGCAGCCTACAGGGGGCTGGGGAGCAGTACTTC. Translated, it gives CASSLQGAGEQYF.

The chain employs TRBV6-1 and TRBJ2-3, with 8 bases lining up with TRBD2. CDR3 size: 13 residues. Trimming removed 7 bases from V and 3 bases from J; junction bases left unmatched: 3. Germline V CDR1 and CDR2: MNHNS, SASEGT. The CDR3 here is CASKKRETDTQYF. DNA of the CDR3: TGTGCCAGCAAAAAGCGGGAGACAGATACGCAGTATTTT.

This chain links TRBV5-1 with TRBJ2-3; 8 bases are a match to TRBD2. Germline lookup yields CDR1 SGHRS and CDR2 YFSETQ. V was pared by 4 bases and J by 6 bases, with 7 bases of the junction left unmatched. This CDR3 is 14 amino acids long. Here the CDR3 DNA reads TGCGCCAGCAGCCCCGGACTAGCAAGCGATACGCAGTATTTT. It is translated as CASSPGLASDTQYF.

The chain uses TRBV5-1 and TRBJ1-1, with D unclear. From germline, CDR1 is SGHRS and CDR2 YFSETQ. The CDR3 loop spans 14 amino acids. The germline V and J ends were trimmed by 0 bases and 4 bases, with 10 bases remaining between them. The CDR3 spells CASSLDPELTEAFF. CDR3 sequence (DNA): TGCGCCAGCAGCTTGGACCCCGAACTCACTGAAGCTTTCTTT.

The CDR3 DNA follows: TGTGCCTGGAGCCCTTCCCGGACTAGCGGCCACACAGATACGCAGTATTTT. Its protein product is CAWSPSRTSGHTDTQYF. This chain connects TRBV30 to TRBJ2-3; TRBD2 matches at 10 bases. Germline V lookup: CDR1 GTSNPN, CDR2 SVGIG (reference sequence). The junction had 11 bases not matched to a gene; V was cut back by 3 bases and J by 2 bases. This CDR3 contains 17 residues.

The chain recombines TRBV5-4 with TRBJ2-7, with 8 positions matching TRBD1. The V gene end was trimmed by 5 bases and the J gene end by 0 bases; junction bases not matched to a gene: 7. CDR3 size: 15 residues. Germline loops: CDR1 SGHNT, CDR2 YYREEE (reference sequence). CDR3 bases: TGTGCCAGCAGTTCGGACAGGGCCAACTCCTACGAGCAGTACTTC. The encoded protein is CASSSDRANSYEQYF.

This chain joins TRBV28 and TRBJ1-2, with 7 bases identical to TRBD1. Looked up from germline, CDR1 is MDHEN and CDR2 is SYDVKM. V was pared by 6 bases and J by 5 bases, with 15 bases of the junction left unmatched. The CDR3 is made up of 16 amino acids. The CDR3 loop reads CASRYPGGGRGYGYTF. As DNA, the CDR3 is TGTGCCAGCAGATATCCCGGCGGTGGCAGGGGGTATGGCTACACCTTC.

V usage is TRBV2 and J usage is TRBJ2-5, with unresolved D. Looked up from germline, CDR1 is SNHLY and CDR2 is FYNNEI. Trimming shortened V by 8 bases and J by 5 bases, and 12 bases separated the two germline ends. This CDR3 has 12 amino acids. CDR3 protein: CASGPQMETQYF. The CDR3 bases are TGTGCCAGCGGTCCCCAGATGGAGACCCAGTACTTC.

The rearrangement joins TRBV9 to TRBJ2-7; TRBD2 matches 7 bases. V was pared by 0 bases and J by 3 bases, with 3 bases of the junction left unmatched. The CDR3 is 14 amino acids. The germline V gene encodes CDR1 SGDLS and CDR2 YYNGEE. The CDR3 spells CASSVEPGGYEQYF. In DNA, the CDR3 is TGTGCCAGCAGCGTAGAGCCGGGGGGCTACGAGCAGTACTTC.

The V call is TRBV7-9, the J call TRBJ2-2; 7 bases are shared with TRBD1. Germline values: CDR1 SEHNR, CDR2 FQNEAQ (reference sequence). The CDR3 is made up of 15 amino acids. V lost 0 bases and J lost 7; bases outside the gene matches: 5. CDR3 coding DNA: TGTGCCAGCAGCTTAGCCTCCAGGGGGATCGGGGAGCTGTTTTTT. Its protein product is CASSLASRGIGELFF.

The CDR3 DNA reads TGTGCCAGCAGTTTACCCCCGACAGGGAGCAATGAGCAGTTCTTC. Translation gives CASSLPPTGSNEQFF. The chain uses TRBV27 and TRBJ2-1; TRBD1 matches at 7 bases. Germline CDR1 is MNHEY and CDR2 is SMNVEV (reference sequence). This CDR3 contains 15 residues. Germline trimming cut 2 bases from V and 6 bases from J; bases unmatched to any gene: 7.

This chain uses TRBV7-2 with TRBJ2-7; 7 bases match TRBD2. The germline V gene encodes CDR1 SGHTA and CDR2 FQGNSA. CDR3 length equals 15 residues. V was clipped by 4 bases and J by 0 bases; unmatched bases: 6. This chain's CDR3 is CASSWGGKSSYEQYF. CDR3 DNA sequence: TGTGCCAGCAGCTGGGGGGGGAAGAGCTCCTACGAGCAGTACTTC.

This chain joins TRBV4-3 and TRBJ2-1; 7 positions match TRBD1. CDR1 is LGHNA and CDR2 is YSLEER in the germline V gene. J lost 6 bases, V lost 5 bases, and 4 bases had no gene match. The CDR3 is 13 residues long. In DNA, the CDR3 is TGCGCCAGCAGCAGACAGGGCGGCAATGAGCAGTTCTTC. Protein sequence: CASSRQGGNEQFF.

The chain joins TRBV15 to TRBJ2-7, with D perhaps TRBD2 (5 bases). The CDR3 consists of 15 residues. CDR1 is LNHNV and CDR2 is YYDKDF in the germline V gene (reference sequence). V lost 3 bases and J 0 bases, leaving 12 bases between the germline ends. CDR3 sequence reads: CATSRPLGSSYEQYF. In DNA, the CDR3 is TGTGCCACCAGCAGGCCCTTAGGGAGCTCCTACGAGCAGTACTTC. Together with reference TRBV15 and TRBJ2-7, the CDR3 gives the full variable domain: DAMVIQNPRYQVTQFGKPVTLSCSQTLNHNVMYWYQQKSSQAPKLLFHYYDKDFNNEADTPDNFQSRRPNTSFCFLDIRSPGLGDTAMYLCATSRPLGSSYEQYFGPGTRLTVT.

The chain is built from TRBV5-1 and TRBJ1-3; 7 bases line up with TRBD1. Germline V lookup: CDR1 SGHRS, CDR2 YFSETQ. The CDR3 contains 15 residues. V lost 0 bases to trimming and J lost 0 bases; unmatched junction nucleotides: 0. The CDR3 DNA reads TGCGCCAGCAGCTTGGCAGGGGGCTCTGGAAACACCATATATTTT. This sequence encodes CASSLAGGSGNTIYF.

The chain couples TRBV5-1 to TRBJ2-5, with 8 bases lining up with TRBD1. The junction had 6 bases not matched to a gene; V was cut back by 0 bases and J by 5 bases. This CDR3 has 15 amino acids. Germline V CDR1 and CDR2: SGHRS, YFSETQ. As DNA, the CDR3 is TGCGCCAGCAGCTTGGGACAGGGGATGGGGGAGACCCAGTACTTC. Its protein is CASSLGQGMGETQYF.

The gene calls are TRBV13 and TRBJ2-7, with 8 bases fitting TRBD2. CDR1 PRHDT and CDR2 FYEKMQ come from the germline V gene (reference sequence). V gave up 5 bases and J gave up 1 base; unmatched junction bases: 7. The CDR3 loop spans 15 amino acids. The CDR3 DNA follows: TGTGCCAGCAGCCAATCGGGGGGGGTTTCCTACGAGCAGTACTTC. Translating gives CASSQSGGVSYEQYF.

The rearrangement links TRBV4-2 to TRBJ2-1, with 8 bases that match TRBD2. Germline CDR1 LGHNA, CDR2 YNFKEQ. V trimming: 0 bases; J trimming: 2 bases; junction bases outside the gene matches: 6. The CDR3 has 17 amino acids. The CDR3 bases are TGTGCCAGCAGCCAAGATACCCCGGGGGGGCCCTACAATGAGCAGTTCTTC. Amino acid sequence: CASSQDTPGGPYNEQFF.

The gene calls are TRBV5-1 and TRBJ2-2; 7 nucleotides line up with TRBD1. Trimming cost V 0 bases and J 6 bases; bases outside gene matches: 5. There are 15 residues in the CDR3. Germline V gene data show CDR1 as SGHRS and CDR2 as YFSETQ. CDR3 bases: TGCGCCAGCAGCTTGGATCCACAGGGGCCCGGGGAGCTGTTTTTT. Translated: CASSLDPQGPGELFF.

The gene calls are TRBV29-1 and TRBJ2-3; tentatively, D is TRBD1 (6 bases). CDR3 length equals 12 residues. Germline CDR1 SQVTM, CDR2 ANQGSEA. CDR3 in amino acids: CSRGSYTDTQYF. The CDR3 DNA reads TGCAGTAGGGGGTCTTACACAGATACGCAGTATTTT.

The rearrangement uses TRBV6-6 and TRBJ2-2; weak D call: TRBD2 (6 bases). This CDR3 spans 12 amino acids. V lost 6 bases and J lost 7, with 9 bases in between. Per the germline V gene, CDR1 is MNHNY and CDR2 is SVGAGI (reference sequence). CDR3 sequence: CASRAGVGELFF. For the CDR3, the DNA is TGTGCCAGCAGAGCGGGCGTCGGGGAGCTGTTTTTT.

The genes are TRBV6-1 and TRBJ1-1, with D possibly matching TRBD1 (5 bases). The V end lost 3 bases, the J end lost 4 bases, and 12 bases lay between the germline ends. Per the germline V gene, CDR1 is MNHNS and CDR2 is SASEGT. The length of the CDR3 is 14 residues. CDR3 loop: CASSEGLRVTEAFF. For the CDR3, the DNA is TGTGCCAGCAGTGAGGGGCTACGGGTCACTGAAGCTTTCTTT.

The CDR3 region is CASSTGTGYSNQPQHF. The DNA of the CDR3 is TGTGCCAGCAGCACAGGGACAGGTTATAGCAATCAGCCCCAGCATTTT. The chain recombines TRBV7-9 with TRBJ1-5, with 8 bases fitting TRBD1. The trim removed 5 bases at V and 0 bases at J, leaving 6 bases unmatched. The CDR3 is 16 amino acids. The germline V gene encodes CDR1 SEHNR and CDR2 FQNEAQ (reference sequence).

V gene TRBV4-2 combines with J gene TRBJ2-7; 11 bases match TRBD2. The CDR3 runs 16 residues. Germline V gene data show CDR1 as LGHNA and CDR2 as YNFKEQ. Germline trimming cut 4 bases from V and 5 bases from J; bases unmatched to any gene: 10. For the CDR3, the DNA is TGTGCCAGCAGCCTCTTGACTAGCGGGGTTTCCAACGAGCAGTACTTC. It specifies CASSLLTSGVSNEQYF.

The V and J genes are TRBV7-9 and TRBJ1-2; D uncertain. The germline gives CDR1 SEHNR, CDR2 FQNEAQ (reference sequence). The CDR3 spans 15 residues. Trimming removed 2 bases from V and 0 bases from J, with 10 bases in between. The CDR3 sequence is CASSLLNSPNYGYTF. CDR3 nucleotide sequence: TGTGCCAGCAGCTTACTAAACAGTCCTAACTATGGCTACACCTTC. The entire variable domain, with the rest obtained from reference TRBV7-9 and TRBJ1-2, is as follows: DTGVSQNPRHKITKRGQNVTFRCDPISEHNRLYWYRQTLGQGPEFLTYFQNEAQLEKSRLLSDRFSAERPKGSFSTLEIQRTEQGDSAMYLCASSLLNSPNYGYTFGSGTRLTVV.